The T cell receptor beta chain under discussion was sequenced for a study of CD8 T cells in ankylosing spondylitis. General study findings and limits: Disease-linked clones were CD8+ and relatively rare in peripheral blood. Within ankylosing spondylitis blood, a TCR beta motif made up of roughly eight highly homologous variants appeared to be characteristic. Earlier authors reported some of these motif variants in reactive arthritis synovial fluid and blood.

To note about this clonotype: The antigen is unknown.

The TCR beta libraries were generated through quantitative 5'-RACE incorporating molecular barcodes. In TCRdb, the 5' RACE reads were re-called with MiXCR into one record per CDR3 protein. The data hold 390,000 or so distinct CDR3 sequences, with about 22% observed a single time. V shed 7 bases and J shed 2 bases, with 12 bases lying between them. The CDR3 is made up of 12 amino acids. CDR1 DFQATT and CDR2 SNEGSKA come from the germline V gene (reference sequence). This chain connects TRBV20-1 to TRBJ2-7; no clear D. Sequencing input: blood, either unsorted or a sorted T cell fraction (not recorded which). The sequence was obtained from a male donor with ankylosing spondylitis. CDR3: CSVMSGPYEQYF. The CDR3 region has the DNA TGCAGTGTTATGTCCGGGCCCTACGAGCAGTACTTC.